The clone carrying this T cell receptor (beta chain) was detected ten times or more. As yet, its antigen is unknown. TCRdb re-clonotyped the PCR reads via MiXCR. The sample has tens of thousands of clones, more than 10% seen once. None of the patients had undergone any treatment ahead of thyroid surgery. The record originates from a study of metastatic and nonmetastatic thyroid tumors. Study as a whole: Samples came from malignant and benign thyroid patients, and repertoires were compared across blood and tumor or nodule tissue.

After removal of 9 bases from V and 1 base from J, the junction contained 11 bases not matched to a gene. The CDR3 totals 15 residues. Study results and limitations: According to reports, the diversity of TCR beta was significantly higher in malignant thyroid tumors than in benign nodules, and this held in both blood and tumor samples.

V gene TRBV12-3 or TRBV12-4 combines with J gene TRBJ2-5, with 7 bases lining up with TRBD2. This TCR derives from a female donor with papillary thyroid cancer or a benign thyroid nodule (not recorded which). Some clones in this sample may be carry-over from other donors' samples. Sequenced material: blood. This chain's CDR3 is CASTDFSGPQETQYF. DNA of the CDR3: TGTGCCAGTACTGACTTTAGCGGGCCCCAAGAGACCCAGTACTTC.